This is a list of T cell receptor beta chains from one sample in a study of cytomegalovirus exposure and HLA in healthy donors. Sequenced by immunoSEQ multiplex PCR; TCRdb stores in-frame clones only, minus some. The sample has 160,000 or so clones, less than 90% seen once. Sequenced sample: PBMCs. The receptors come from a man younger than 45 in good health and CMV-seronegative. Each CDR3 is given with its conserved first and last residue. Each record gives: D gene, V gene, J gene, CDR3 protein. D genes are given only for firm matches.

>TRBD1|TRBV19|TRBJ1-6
CASDPGQGTGNSPLHF
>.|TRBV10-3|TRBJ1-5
CAISAGGINQPQHF
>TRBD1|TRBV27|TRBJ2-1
CASSFRQGSYNEQFF
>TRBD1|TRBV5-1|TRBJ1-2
CAPPGTVGYTF
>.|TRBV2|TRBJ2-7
CASRDKTGPSHVYEQYF
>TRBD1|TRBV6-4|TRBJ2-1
CASSSGTGDYNEQFF
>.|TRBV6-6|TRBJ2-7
CASSYGSENEQYF
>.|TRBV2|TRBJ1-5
CASNDVSQPQHF
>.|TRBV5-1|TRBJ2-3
CASSWRTGSTDTQYF
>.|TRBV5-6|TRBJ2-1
CASSGGGPEQFF
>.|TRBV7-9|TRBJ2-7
CASSVAGTKEYF
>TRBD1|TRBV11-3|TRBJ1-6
CASSLQGADNSPLHF
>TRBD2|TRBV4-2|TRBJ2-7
CASSQDLTSGVQTYEQYF
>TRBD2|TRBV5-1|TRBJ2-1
CASSFFLTSGDNEQFF
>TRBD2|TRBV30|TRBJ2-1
CAWSVLWTSGRALNEQFF
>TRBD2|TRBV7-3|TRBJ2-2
CASSLMGLAGRRYTGELFF
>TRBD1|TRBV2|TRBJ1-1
CASSELTGQNTEAFF
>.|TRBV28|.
CASRTTTGTYYEQYF
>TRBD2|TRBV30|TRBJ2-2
CAWTLAGGTNTGELFF
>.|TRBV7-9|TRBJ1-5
CASSRNNQPQHF
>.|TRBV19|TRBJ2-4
CASSIDRWAKNIQYF
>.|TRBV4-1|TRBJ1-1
CASSHPAGGTEAFF
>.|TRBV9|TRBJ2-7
CASSVIANSYEQYF
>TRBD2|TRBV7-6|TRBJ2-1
CASSFWTSVDNEQFF
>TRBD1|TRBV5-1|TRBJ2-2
CASSETGATNTGELFF